A single sample gave rise to the 30 T cell receptor beta chains below, sequenced in a study of cytomegalovirus exposure and HLA in healthy donors. Use of 60 Vbeta and 13 Jbeta primers characterized the PCR. Only in-frame clones appear in the TCRdb table, and some are missing; sequencing was by immunoSEQ multiplex PCR. Of some 130,000 clones detected, about 80% appear once; the ten largest clones hold 1% to 1.5%. Sequenced: PBMCs. All receptors come from a man in his fifties in good health and CMV-seronegative.

This clone was seen a single time. The chain uses TRBV29-1 and TRBJ1-4, with a tentative D call TRBD1 (6 bases). CDR1 and CDR2 (germline): SQVTM, ANQGSEA. The V and J ends lost 3 bases and 7 bases respectively, with 15 bases between them. This CDR3 has 14 residues. CDR3 bases: TGCAGCGTTGACTTGATAGGGACATCTGAAAAACTGTTTTTT. It codes for CSVDLIGTSEKLFF.

In its sample, this clone was seen once. The chain recombines TRBV30 with TRBJ2-1; unclear D gene. Germline V gives CDR1 GTSNPN, CDR2 SVGIG (reference sequence). The CDR3 is 11 amino acids. Trimming cost V 2 bases and J 8 bases, with 7 bases left between them. The CDR3 here is CAWSLQDEQFF. The CDR3 DNA sequence: TGTGCCTGGAGTCTCCAGGATGAGCAGTTCTTC.

The chain combines TRBV5-1 with TRBJ2-7; D possibly corresponds to TRBD2 (6 bases). Trimming stripped 4 bases from V and 0 bases from J, with 14 bases between. CDR3 size: 15 residues. Germline values: CDR1 SGHRS, CDR2 YFSETQ. CDR3 residues: CASSTGRGSSYEQYF. The DNA of the CDR3 is TGCGCCAGCAGCACCGGACGGGGGAGCTCCTACGAGCAGTACTTC.

The chain couples TRBV28 to TRBJ1-1; 7 bases are shared with TRBD1. Per the germline V gene, CDR1 is MDHEN and CDR2 is SYDVKM. J gave up 4 bases and V 7 bases, and 9 bases lay outside the gene matches. CDR3 length: 14 residues. The CDR3 region is CASNLQGLGTEAFF. The CDR3 coding sequence is TGTGCCAGCAACCTACAGGGGTTAGGCACTGAAGCTTTCTTT. Based on the CDR3 plus reference TRBV28 and TRBJ1-1, the full variable domain is DVKVTQSSRYLVKRTGEKVFLECVQDMDHENMFWYRQDPGLGLRLIYFSYDVKMKEKGDIPEGYSVSREKKERFSLILESASTNQTSMYLCASNLQGLGTEAFFGQGTRLTVV.

The sample holds a few counts of this clone. The V and J genes are TRBV15 and TRBJ2-5; 9 bases match TRBD1. Germline CDR1 reads LNHNV; CDR2 reads YYDKDF (reference sequence). The CDR3 sequence is 18 residues long. After removal of 2 bases from V and 5 bases from J, the junction contained 15 bases not matched to a gene. The CDR3 coding sequence is TGTGCCACCAGCAGAAAGGACACAGGGGGCGTAGAGCGTGAGACCCAGTACTTC. Translating gives CATSRKDTGGVERETQYF. The full variable domain, rest sourced from reference TRBV15 and TRBJ2-5, is DAMVIQNPRYQVTQFGKPVTLSCSQTLNHNVMYWYQQKSSQAPKLLFHYYDKDFNNEADTPDNFQSRRPNTSFCFLDIRSPGLGDTAMYLCATSRKDTGGVERETQYFGPGTRLLVL.

The chain is built from TRBV29-1 and TRBJ1-4; 10 bases line up with TRBD1. The ends lost 0 bases at V and 6 bases at J; junction bases unmatched: 4. The CDR3 is 15 residues long. Per germline, CDR1 SQVTM and CDR2 ANQGSEA. The CDR3 DNA sequence: TGCAGCGTTGAAGATGTCGGGACAGGGGATGAAAAACTGTTTTTT. Translation gives CSVEDVGTGDEKLFF.

This chain uses TRBV7-2 with TRBJ2-2, with 8 bases identical to TRBD2. Germline lookup yields CDR1 SGHTA and CDR2 FQGNSA. The CDR3 covers 16 residues. V shed 4 bases and J 5 bases; nucleotides not matched to a gene: 9. The CDR3 region has the DNA TGTGCCAGCAGCTCCCCCTTTAGCGGGGTAACCGGGGAGCTGTTTTTT. Translation gives CASSSPFSGVTGELFF.

The rearrangement links TRBV7-9 to TRBJ1-1; the D gene is possibly TRBD1 (6 bases). This CDR3 spans 12 amino acids. The germline gives CDR1 SEHNR, CDR2 FQNEAQ (reference sequence). The V end lost 3 bases, the J end lost 8 bases, and 10 bases lay between the germline ends. CDR3 DNA: TGTGCCAGCAGCTTGAATGGACAGGAAGCTTTCTTT. Protein sequence: CASSLNGQEAFF.

This clone has only one observation. The chain links TRBV25-1 to TRBJ2-7, with TRBD1 as a possible D gene (6 bases). The CDR3 consists of 12 residues. Germline CDR1 and CDR2: MGHDK and SYGVNS. Deletions cut 3 bases from V and 4 bases from J, with 7 bases between. The CDR3 here is CASSDRGYEQYF. CDR3 in DNA: TGTGCCAGCAGTGACAGGGGATACGAGCAGTACTTC.

The gene calls are TRBV6-5 and TRBJ2-1, with D perhaps TRBD2 (6 bases). V lost 8 bases and J lost 7, with 18 bases in between. The CDR3 has 14 amino acids. The germline gives CDR1 MNHEY, CDR2 SVGAGI. The DNA for the CDR3 is TGTGCCAGCTATCCGGTCGGGGGTAGGAATGAGCAGTTCTTC. The encoded protein is CASYPVGGRNEQFF.

The chain is built from TRBV7-2 and TRBJ2-7; D might be TRBD2 (6 bases). The CDR3 has 17 amino acids. Germline assignment: CDR1 SGHTA and CDR2 FQGNSA. Trimming removed 2 bases from V and 0 bases from J, with 17 bases in between. This CDR3 reads CASSLRGRLAHSYEQYF. The CDR3 DNA is TGTGCCAGCAGCTTAAGGGGTAGGCTAGCGCACTCCTACGAGCAGTACTTC.

This clone has ten or more counts. This chain uses TRBV6-1 with TRBJ2-1; possible D gene TRBD1, 5 bases. CDR1 is MNHNS and CDR2 is SASEGT in the germline V gene. V shed 2 bases and J shed 9 bases, with 11 bases lying between them. The CDR3 covers 13 residues. CDR3 loop: CASSEQGIGEQFF. In nucleotides, the CDR3 is TGTGCCAGCAGTGAACAGGGAATAGGTGAGCAGTTCTTC.

The V call is TRBV28, the J call TRBJ2-7; 13 nucleotides line up with TRBD2. J gave up 2 bases and V 7 bases, and 5 bases lay outside the gene matches. This CDR3 contains 15 residues. Germline CDR1 reads MDHEN; CDR2 reads SYDVKM. The CDR3 region is CASTTSGRVTYEQYF. The DNA for the CDR3 is TGTGCCAGCACCACTAGCGGGAGGGTTACCTACGAGCAGTACTTC.

The V call is TRBV7-9, the J call TRBJ1-2; 8 bases fit TRBD1. V lost 5 bases and J lost 8; bases outside the gene matches: 4. CDR1 is SEHNR, CDR2 FQNEAQ, per germline (reference sequence). CDR3 length equals 12 residues. The CDR3 loop is CASSTGQGGYTF. Written as DNA, the CDR3 is TGTGCCAGCAGCACCGGACAGGGAGGCTACACCTTC.

The V gene is TRBV19, the J gene TRBJ2-3; 7 bases are a match to TRBD2. CDR3 size: 14 residues. J lost 3 bases, V lost 3 bases, and 3 bases had no gene match. CDR1 and CDR2 (germline): LNHDA, SQIVND (reference sequence). The CDR3 DNA sequence: TGTGCCAGTAGTATCTCAGCGGGAACAGATACGCAGTATTTT. It yields the protein CASSISAGTDTQYF.

In the case of this clone: Other DNA sequences in the sample encode the same CDR3. The rearrangement links TRBV29-1 to TRBJ1-5, with D unclear. V was cut by 4 bases and J by 0 bases, with 7 bases left in between. The germline V gene has CDR1 SQVTM and CDR2 ANQGSEA. The CDR3 runs to 13 residues. The CDR3 is CSVGQDSNQPQHF. For the CDR3, the DNA is TGCAGCGTTGGCCAGGATAGCAATCAGCCCCAGCATTTT.

The genes are TRBV20-1 and TRBJ2-1; D perhaps matches TRBD2 (6 bases). V was shortened by 6 bases and J by 11 bases, with 14 bases between the two germline ends. This CDR3 contains 11 residues. The germline gives CDR1 DFQATT, CDR2 SNEGSKA (reference sequence). CDR3 loop: CSAVNSGKQFF. The CDR3 coding sequence is TGCAGTGCAGTTAATAGCGGCAAGCAGTTCTTC.

About this clone: A read error may account for a junction end that differs from germline. J is TRBJ1-1 and V is TRBV14; the D gene is possibly TRBD1 (5 bases). The germline gives CDR1 SGHDN, CDR2 FVKESK. This CDR3 is 14 amino acids long. The CDR3: CASSQESGNAEAFF. The CDR3 nucleotides read TGTGCCAGCAGCCAAGAATCAGGGAACGCTGAAGCTTTCTTT.

This clone was counted a few times. The chain couples TRBV5-4 to TRBJ1-4; 10 bases map to TRBD1. With 4 bases clipped from V and 3 bases from J, the junction kept 12 bases outside the gene matches. The germline V gene has CDR1 SGHNT and CDR2 YYREEE (reference sequence). The CDR3 length is 18 residues. The CDR3 spells CASSIHRDRGQANEKLFF. CDR3 bases: TGTGCCAGCAGCATACACCGGGACAGGGGTCAGGCTAATGAAAAACTGTTTTTT.

A few counts support this clone. The V call is TRBV7-9, the J call TRBJ1-2, with 7 bases lining up with TRBD1. V trimming: 1 base; J trimming: 1 base; junction bases outside the gene matches: 6. The CDR3 covers 16 residues. The germline V gene encodes CDR1 SEHNR and CDR2 FQNEAQ (reference sequence). The CDR3 is CASSLGWDRDNYGYTF. For the CDR3, the DNA is TGTGCCAGCAGCTTAGGGTGGGACAGAGATAACTATGGCTACACCTTC.

This rearrangement joins TRBV29-1 to TRBJ1-1, with D possibly being TRBD1 (6 bases). Trimming took off 6 bases at V and 6 bases at J, with 11 bases between the two ends. Per germline, CDR1 SQVTM and CDR2 ANQGSEA. The length of the CDR3 is 11 residues. CDR3 residues: CSVKQGAEAFF. The CDR3, as DNA: TGCAGCGTCAAACAGGGAGCTGAAGCTTTCTTT.

The V call is TRBV7-2, the J call TRBJ1-1; D unresolved. The CDR3 contains 14 residues. Trimming cost V 1 base and J 1 base, with 7 bases left between them. Germline lookup yields CDR1 SGHTA and CDR2 FQGNSA. The CDR3 sequence: CASSLGQSNTEAFF. CDR3 bases: TGTGCCAGCAGCTTAGGTCAGTCGAACACTGAAGCTTTCTTT. Looking up the rest from reference TRBV7-2 and TRBJ1-1 gives the full variable domain: GAGVSQSPSNKVTEKGKDVELRCDPISGHTALYWYRQSLGQGLEFLIYFQGNSAPDKSGLPSDRFSAERTGGSVSTLTIQRTQQEDSAVYLCASSLGQSNTEAFFGQGTRLTVV.

The chain employs TRBV27 and TRBJ2-7, with 7 bases matching TRBD1. V trimming: 6 bases; J trimming: 3 bases; junction bases outside the gene matches: 11. Per germline, CDR1 MNHEY and CDR2 SMNVEV (reference sequence). This CDR3 contains 15 residues. The CDR3 is CASSRPGQRVYEQYF. For the CDR3, the DNA is TGTGCCAGCAGCCGGCCGGGACAGAGAGTCTACGAGCAGTACTTC.

The rearrangement links TRBV7-9 to TRBJ2-5; D gene ambiguous. The V and J ends lost 5 bases and 2 bases respectively, with 6 bases between them. The length of the CDR3 is 12 residues. Looked up from germline, CDR1 is SEHNR and CDR2 is FQNEAQ (reference sequence). The CDR3 DNA is TGTGCCAGCAGCGAAGCGCAAGAGACCCAGTACTTC. Protein: CASSEAQETQYF.

Details on this clone: The junction shows a germline mismatch at one end, possibly a read error. The chain recombines TRBV19 with TRBJ1-1; the D is unclear. The germline V gene has CDR1 LNHDA and CDR2 SQIVND (reference sequence). CDR3 length: 15 residues. The chain's CDR3 is CASSITPSMNTEAFF. Written as DNA, the CDR3 is TGTGCCAGCAGTATAACCCCATCTATGAACACTGAAGCTTTCTTT.

The DNA for the CDR3 is TGTGCCAGCACCTTACTGACAGGGGGCGCGAATAACGCAGATACGCAGTATTTT. Translation gives CASTLLTGGANNADTQYF. V and J are TRBV28 and TRBJ2-3; 10 bases line up with TRBD1. The V gene's germline CDR1 is MDHEN and CDR2 SYDVKM. CDR3 size: 18 residues. J gave up 4 bases and V 7 bases, and 17 bases lay outside the gene matches. Drawing the rest from reference TRBV28 and TRBJ2-3, the complete variable domain is DVKVTQSSRYLVKRTGEKVFLECVQDMDHENMFWYRQDPGLGLRLIYFSYDVKMKEKGDIPEGYSVSREKKERFSLILESASTNQTSMYLCASTLLTGGANNADTQYFGPGTRLTVL.

V gene TRBV11-1 combines with J gene TRBJ1-1; 9 bases are a match to TRBD1. V lost 5 bases to trimming and J lost 3 bases; unmatched junction nucleotides: 4. The CDR3 is 14 residues long. Germline CDR1 and CDR2: SGHAT and FQDESV (reference sequence). The CDR3 DNA sequence: TGTGCCAGCAGCACCTGGACAGGGGACACTGAAGCTTTCTTT. It translates to CASSTWTGDTEAFF.

There are a few counts of this clone. The chain recombines TRBV6-1 with TRBJ1-2; 8 bases map to TRBD1. Germline assignment: CDR1 MNHNS and CDR2 SASEGT. The CDR3 covers 15 residues. J was trimmed by 7 bases and V by 5 bases; bases with no gene match: 12. CDR3 residues: CASSSSDRGGGGYTF. CDR3 nucleotides: TGTGCCAGCAGTAGTAGCGACAGGGGAGGTGGTGGCTACACCTTC.

CDR3 nucleotide sequence: TGTGCCAGTAGTATTCATGGAACGGGGAGGGTCACTGAAGCTTTCTTT. As protein: CASSIHGTGRVTEAFF. This sequence joins TRBV19 and TRBJ1-1; no definite D call. Germline values: CDR1 LNHDA, CDR2 SQIVND (reference sequence). This CDR3 comprises 16 residues. V lost 3 bases and J 4 bases, leaving 18 bases between the germline ends.

V gene TRBV6-6 combines with J gene TRBJ2-5; 8 bases are shared with TRBD2. This CDR3 comprises 14 residues. Germline loops: CDR1 MNHNY, CDR2 SVGAGI (reference sequence). V trimming: 6 bases; J trimming: 5 bases; junction bases outside the gene matches: 8. The CDR3 here is CASSLGTSWETQYF. CDR3 DNA sequence: TGTGCCAGCAGCCTGGGGACTAGTTGGGAGACCCAGTACTTC.